This T cell receptor beta chain is drawn from a study of shared clonotypes between healthy human individuals. It was across several immunoSEQ plates that each subset's genomic DNA was evenly split. The method was immunoSEQ multiplex PCR; TCRdb's version includes in-frame clones alone and lacks a portion of them. The data show 2 million to 2.5 million clones, 85% to 95% seen once. Into CD45RA+ naive and CD45RA-negative memory subsets, the CD4+ cells were split. This clone was seen a few times. CDR1 MDHEN and CDR2 SYDVKM come from the germline V gene. The CDR3 runs 15 residues. The V end was cut by 3 bases, the J end by 5 bases, with 16 bases between.

The TCR was taken from a man aged 18 to 29 in good health. Some clones in this sample may be carry-over from other donors' samples. The V gene is TRBV28, the J gene TRBJ1-1; D might be TRBD1 (6 bases). The sequenced sample consisted of naive CD4+ T cells from PBMCs. Subset given: CD45RA+ positively selected. The CDR3 nucleotides read TGTGCCAGCAGTTTCGGGGGCGCCCCGAAGACTGAAGCTTTCTTT. Translated, it gives CASSFGGAPKTEAFF.